This TCR beta chain derives from a study of T cell repertoires in cytomegalovirus infection. Overall study: Recently identified HLA-C-restricted CMV epitopes and well-studied HLA-B-restricted CMV epitopes were used by the study. From public TCR beta signatures came an indication of both CMV infection and matching HLA type. General study points: Cumulated frequencies of public TCR beta families served to identify carriers of CMV plus the relevant HLA. The ex vivo response was dominated by HLA-C-restricted CMV-specific TCR beta clonotypes.

One entry per CDR3 protein results from TCRdb running MiXCR on the reads. The top ten clones hold 11% to 15% of a sample with about a million distinct CDR3 sequences, more than 25% of them seen once. About this clonotype: The target antigen is unknown.

The V end lost 4 bases, the J end lost 3 bases, and 17 bases lay between the germline ends. The CDR3 covers 16 residues. Per the germline V gene, CDR1 is SGDLS and CDR2 is YYNGEE. Source: cultured CD8+ T cells from PBMCs, taken from culture after CMV antigen stimulation. The genes are TRBV9 and TRBJ2-1, with D possibly being TRBD1 (6 bases). This TCR came from a human donor in good health (CMV status not recorded). Some clones in this sample may be carry-over from other donors' samples. The CDR3 reads CASSQTGLGVYNEQFF. Here the CDR3 DNA reads TGTGCCAGCAGCCAGACAGGTTTAGGAGTCTACAATGAGCAGTTCTTC.